Detailed here is one T cell receptor beta chain. Its antigen remains unknown. This CDR3 region has 16 residues. Germline-derived CDR1 and CDR2 are SGHVS and FNYEAQ. V was shortened by 5 bases and J by 2 bases, with 15 bases between the two germline ends. This PCR relied on a set of 60 Vbeta primers and 13 Jbeta primers. Sequencing used immunoSEQ multiplex PCR; TCRdb keeps in-frame clones, though not all of them. The sample lists 180,000 or so clones, over 80% occurring once. This sample is drawn from a study of cytomegalovirus exposure and HLA in healthy donors. Broader study findings: Later analysis demonstrated an association between a missense DCLRE1C variant and TCR beta V- and J-gene trimming.

Nominally healthy donors provided the samples, though records likely missed some immune exposures. Source material: PBMCs. This clonotype originated in a man in his forties or fifties in good health and CMV-seronegative. The chain links TRBV7-6 to TRBJ2-2; TRBD2 is a possible D gene (6 bases). This chain's CDR3 is CASSPRVGGNTGELFF. CDR3 DNA sequence: TGTGCCAGCAGCCCCAGAGTGGGAGGCAACACCGGGGAGCTGTTTTTT.